The 14 T cell receptor beta chains reported below all come from one sample, sequenced in a study of beta chain features in type 1 diabetes. General observations from the study: All four CD4+ subsets of Type 1 diabetes patients contained TCRB CDR3s that were moderately but significantly shorter.

Expressed TCRB transcripts were sequenced, since all the RNA that had been isolated was reverse transcribed. Sequencing used immunoSEQ multiplex PCR; TCRdb keeps in-frame clones, though not all of them. The sample includes 200,000 to 300,000 clones, roughly 22% seen only once; the top ten take 0.028%. Their antigens remain unidentified. The sequencing sample was made of naive CD4+ T cells from blood. The receptors were gathered from a woman between 40 and 50 years old with type 1 diabetes.

The chain has TRBV6-5 and TRBJ1-2; D remains unclear. The CDR3 is made up of 15 amino acids. CDR1 is MNHEY, CDR2 SVGAGI, per germline. Trimming removed 2 bases at V and 3 bases at J, with 13 bases between. The CDR3 protein is CASSYKRPGHYGYTF. The CDR3 DNA follows: TGTGCCAGCAGTTACAAACGGCCAGGCCACTATGGCTACACCTTC.

The chain employs TRBV28 and TRBJ1-2; tentative D call: TRBD1 (6 bases). Germline assignment: CDR1 MDHEN and CDR2 SYDVKM. The CDR3 is made up of 12 amino acids. V was cut by 5 bases and J by 6 bases, with 10 bases left in between. Here the CDR3 reads CASSLQGDGYTF. The CDR3 DNA reads TGTGCCAGCAGTCTACAGGGTGATGGCTACACCTTC.

V is TRBV30 and J is TRBJ2-1; 10 positions match TRBD1. J gave up 5 bases and V 7 bases, and 2 bases lay outside the gene matches. The germline V gene encodes CDR1 GTSNPN and CDR2 SVGIG (reference sequence). The CDR3 totals 12 residues. The CDR3 DNA reads TGTGCCTCGGGACAGGGGAACAATGAGCAGTTCTTC. Its translation is CASGQGNNEQFF.

The chain employs TRBV4-3 and TRBJ2-1; D not resolved. Germline CDR1 LGHNA, CDR2 YSLEER. The length of the CDR3 is 15 residues. Trimming removed 0 bases at V and 6 bases at J, with 12 bases between. Written as DNA, the CDR3 is TGCGCCAGCAGCCAAGATTCAAGCCGTTTCAATGAGCAGTTCTTC. Amino acids: CASSQDSSRFNEQFF.

In its sample, this clone was seen a few times. CDR3: CASSQVLSYEQYF. The CDR3 region has the DNA TGCGCCAGCAGCCAAGTTTTGTCATACGAGCAGTACTTC. The chain is built from TRBV4-3 and TRBJ2-7, with D unresolved. V was shortened by 1 base and J by 4 bases, with 8 bases between the two germline ends. The germline V gene encodes CDR1 LGHNA and CDR2 YSLEER. The CDR3 is 13 amino acids.

Here the CDR3 reads CASRPTGLPTQYF. CDR3 DNA: TGTGCCAGCAGACCCACAGGGCTCCCTACGCAGTATTTT. V and J are TRBV6-1 and TRBJ2-3; possible D gene TRBD1, 6 bases. V lost 6 bases and J lost 8, with 15 bases in between. The CDR3 is 13 amino acids. CDR1 MNHNS and CDR2 SASEGT come from the germline V gene.

This clone was counted a few times. For the CDR3, the DNA is TGTGCCAGCAGCCAAGGGACAGGGAAGTGGACTGAAGCTTTCTTT. As protein: CASSQGTGKWTEAFF. The chain has TRBV4-2 and TRBJ1-1; TRBD1 matches 8 bases. V gave up 1 base and J gave up 5 bases; unmatched junction bases: 6. This CDR3 comprises 15 residues. CDR1 and CDR2 from the germline V gene are LGHNA and YNFKEQ.

The chain recombines TRBV9 with TRBJ2-4; D unresolved. The germline V gene has CDR1 SGDLS and CDR2 YYNGEE. The CDR3 extends over 16 amino acids. The V and J ends lost 0 bases and 5 bases respectively, with 15 bases between them. The CDR3 reads CASSVEWSGLENIQYF. Here the CDR3 DNA reads TGTGCCAGCAGCGTAGAATGGAGTGGCTTGGAAAACATTCAGTACTTC.

This clone was counted a few times. V is TRBV5-1 and J is TRBJ2-7; D gene ambiguous. The CDR3 has 14 amino acids. The V end lost 1 base, the J end lost 3 bases, and 11 bases lay between the germline ends. Germline CDR1 SGHRS, CDR2 YFSETQ. CDR3 bases: TGCGCCAGCAGCTTGAGAGAGGTACACTACGAGCAGTACTTC. Amino acid sequence: CASSLREVHYEQYF.

This clone has only a few counts. V and J are TRBV7-9 and TRBJ2-6; no definite D call. CDR3 length: 16 residues. Germline V CDR1 and CDR2: SEHNR, FQNEAQ (reference sequence). V lost 4 bases to trimming and J lost 0 bases, with 10 bases between them. The chain's CDR3 is CASSSDGSSGANVLTF. CDR3 nucleotide sequence: TGTGCCAGCAGCTCCGACGGGTCCTCTGGGGCCAACGTCCTGACTTTC.

This clone was observed a handful of times. The rearrangement joins TRBV2 to TRBJ2-1; 7 bases agree with TRBD1. This CDR3 region has 15 residues. Germline CDR1 is SNHLY and CDR2 is FYNNEI. V lost 5 bases to trimming and J lost 6 bases; unmatched junction nucleotides: 10. The CDR3, as DNA: TGTGCCAGCAGTCTTCAGGGGGATTCGGTCAATGAGCAGTTCTTC. This sequence encodes CASSLQGDSVNEQFF.

The genes are TRBV9 and TRBJ2-1; 8 bases line up with TRBD2. V lost 2 bases, J lost 0 bases, and 4 bases stayed unmatched. CDR1 and CDR2 from the germline V gene are SGDLS and YYNGEE. The CDR3 has 16 residues. The CDR3 sequence: CASSVFSGNSYNEQFF. The DNA for the CDR3 is TGTGCCAGCAGCGTCTTTAGCGGGAACTCCTACAATGAGCAGTTCTTC.

The V gene is TRBV7-2, the J gene TRBJ1-2; tentative D call: TRBD1 (6 bases). Germline V gene data show CDR1 as SGHTA and CDR2 as FQGNSA. The CDR3 spans 15 residues. Trimming shortened V by 4 bases and J by 8 bases, and 20 bases separated the two germline ends. CDR3 DNA sequence: TGTGCCAGCAGCTACTTCCAAGGGGACATAGGGGGCTACACCTTC. This translates into CASSYFQGDIGGYTF.

A few counts support this clone. This chain links TRBV11-1 with TRBJ1-2; D possibly corresponds to TRBD1 (6 bases). The CDR3 is made up of 13 amino acids. Germline CDR1 SGHAT, CDR2 FQDESV (reference sequence). Trimming took off 5 bases at V and 7 bases at J, with 14 bases between the two ends. The CDR3 reads CASSGRTEGGYTF. The CDR3 DNA sequence: TGTGCCAGCAGCGGCCGGACAGAAGGTGGCTACACCTTC.